This TCR beta chain was sequenced for a study of blood T cell repertoires in COVID-19. Germline V gene data show CDR1 as GTSNPN and CDR2 as SVGIG (reference sequence). The CDR3 totals 12 residues. The J segment lost 4 bases and the V segment lost 2 bases, leaving 1 base of the junction unmatched. TCRdb's copy holds only in-frame clones and misses some; the assay was immunoSEQ multiplex PCR. The table includes 65,000 to 85,000 clones, approximately 90% detected once. The sample holds a few counts of this clone. Material for sequencing was peripheral blood. This receptor was obtained from a human donor in a cohort sampled during active COVID-19. The genes are TRBV30 and TRBJ2-7, with 8 bases lining up with TRBD1. This CDR3 reads CAWSRTGYEQYF. CDR3 sequence (DNA): TGTGCCTGGAGTCGGACAGGGTACGAGCAGTACTTC.